The entry that follows covers one T cell receptor (beta chain) sequence. The sample belongs to a study of control samples from healthy donors and cancer patients. Trimming took 6 bases from V and 1 from J, leaving 12 bases between them. Germline values: CDR1 GTSNPN, CDR2 SVGIG (reference sequence). The CDR3 sequence is 13 residues long. Here immunoSEQ multiplex PCR was the method, and the copy in TCRdb shows in-frame clones only, minus some. Here the sample spans 40,000 to 55,000 clones, roughly 65% being singletons. The material sequenced was formalin-fixed, paraffin-embedded tissue. The chain has TRBV30 and TRBJ1-1, with D tentatively TRBD1 (6 bases). This receptor was identified in a male donor with melanoma. The CDR3 coding sequence is TGTGCCTGTAAGCGCAGGGGGAACACTGAAGCTTTCTTT. Protein: CACKRRGNTEAFF.